These 29 T cell receptor beta chains came from one sample sequenced in a study of cytomegalovirus exposure and HLA in healthy donors. A multiplex PCR was run with 60 Vbeta primers and 13 Jbeta primers. The repertoire was sequenced with immunoSEQ multiplex PCR; TCRdb's copy has only in-frame clones and lacks some. Of around 100,000 clones in the sample, over 70% were seen once. The sequenced sample was PBMCs. These TCRs come from a man in his fifties or sixties in good health and CMV-seronegative.

The rearrangement joins TRBV6-1 to TRBJ2-1; D is ambiguous. Germline CDR1 and CDR2: MNHNS and SASEGT. This CDR3 is 15 amino acids long. V gave up 5 bases and J gave up 0 bases, with 11 bases separating them. CDR3 DNA: TGTGCCAGCAGTCAGGCGTCGTTCTCCTACAATGAGCAGTTCTTC. Amino acids: CASSQASFSYNEQFF.

The chain is built from TRBV7-7 and TRBJ2-7; no reliable D call. From germline, CDR1 is SSHAT and CDR2 FNYEAQ (reference sequence). The CDR3 spans 12 residues. V lost 4 bases and J 9 bases, leaving 13 bases between the germline ends. The chain's CDR3 is CASSSPRHGQYF. The CDR3 DNA reads as TGTGCCAGCAGCTCCCCTCGCCACGGGCAGTACTTC.

In this sample, this clone turned up a few times. The rearrangement joins TRBV7-9 to TRBJ2-1; D is undetermined. The length of the CDR3 is 11 residues. Trimming removed 6 bases from V and 8 bases from J, with 8 bases in between. CDR1 SEHNR and CDR2 FQNEAQ come from the germline V gene (reference sequence). The CDR3 sequence: CASRPSDEQFF. CDR3 coding DNA: TGTGCCAGCAGGCCCTCGGATGAGCAGTTCTTC.

This clone was detected once. The rearrangement joins TRBV7-6 to TRBJ2-2; D remains ambiguous. The CDR3 loop spans 15 amino acids. The V gene lost 8 bases and the J gene lost 1 base, with 14 bases spanning the gap. Per the germline V gene, CDR1 is SGHVS and CDR2 is FNYEAQ. The CDR3 is CASRYNPGNTGELFF. Here the CDR3 DNA reads TGTGCCAGCCGATATAATCCGGGGAACACCGGGGAGCTGTTTTTT.

The gene calls are TRBV6-6 and TRBJ1-6; tentatively, D is TRBD1 (6 bases). Per germline, CDR1 MNHNY and CDR2 SVGAGI (reference sequence). CDR3 size: 14 residues. The V and J ends lost 4 bases and 10 bases respectively, with 14 bases between them. CDR3 sequence (DNA): TGTGCCAGCAGTTTTCTGGGGGCAGAGTCACCCCTCCACTTT. Translation gives CASSFLGAESPLHF.

The rearrangement links TRBV4-2 to TRBJ2-7; D is ambiguous. Germline lookup yields CDR1 LGHNA and CDR2 YNFKEQ. Trimming left V 1 base short and J 3 bases short, with 10 bases between. The CDR3 runs to 14 residues. DNA for the CDR3: TGTGCCAGCAGCCAAGGAGCATCGGGCTACGAGCAGTACTTC. Translated, it gives CASSQGASGYEQYF.

This clone is a singleton in its sample. This sequence joins TRBV10-1 and TRBJ2-1; 13 bases are shared with TRBD2. The CDR3 runs 16 residues. J lost 4 bases, V lost 4 bases, and 4 bases had no gene match. Germline V gene data show CDR1 as WNHNN and CDR2 as SYGVQD (reference sequence). As DNA, the CDR3 is TGCGCCAGCAGTGGGACTAGCGGGGGCCTTTACAATGAGCAGTTCTTC. Its protein product is CASSGTSGGLYNEQFF.

This clone was observed a few times. This rearrangement joins TRBV6-1 to TRBJ2-1; D gene ambiguous. The length of the CDR3 is 15 residues. CDR1 is MNHNS and CDR2 is SASEGT in the germline V gene. V was cut by 7 bases and J by 0 bases, with 13 bases left in between. CDR3 residues: CASIRLLSSYNEQFF. CDR3 coding DNA: TGTGCCAGCATCCGACTCCTGAGCTCCTACAATGAGCAGTTCTTC.

V is TRBV10-3 and J is TRBJ2-7; 7 bases line up with TRBD1. The CDR3 loop spans 12 amino acids. V lost 10 bases to trimming and J lost 1 base; unmatched junction nucleotides: 4. The germline CDR1 and CDR2 sequences are ENHRY and SYGVKD. CDR3 coding DNA: TGTGCCAGCGGACAGGAGTCCTACGAGCAGTACTTC. Amino acids: CASGQESYEQYF.

This clone showed up just a few times. The chain joins TRBV7-2 to TRBJ1-5; 8 bases are a match to TRBD1. Germline assignment: CDR1 SGHTA and CDR2 FQGNSA. The CDR3 loop spans 14 amino acids. V shed 5 bases, J shed 2 bases, and the junction held 2 bases outside the gene matches. The CDR3 bases are TGTGCCAGCAGCACGGACAGGGGCAATCAGCCCCAGCATTTT. Its protein is CASSTDRGNQPQHF.

The rearrangement uses TRBV6-5 and TRBJ1-2; 11 bases map to TRBD1. The CDR3 contains 14 residues. The J segment lost 7 bases and the V segment lost 2 bases, leaving 3 bases of the junction unmatched. Germline loops: CDR1 MNHEY, CDR2 SVGAGI. The CDR3 protein is CASSYGDRGFGYTF. The CDR3 DNA is TGTGCCAGCAGTTACGGGGACAGGGGGTTTGGCTACACCTTC.

The chain combines TRBV18 with TRBJ2-2; D remains unclear. Germline CDR1 is KGHSH and CDR2 is LQKENI. This CDR3 spans 16 amino acids. Trimming left V 4 bases short and J 1 base short, with 13 bases between. DNA for the CDR3: TGTGCCAGCTCACGCACAGTATTTGAGAACACCGGGGAGCTGTTTTTT. Translation gives CASSRTVFENTGELFF.

This clone showed up just once. The J gene is TRBJ2-5, the V gene TRBV7-9, with a possible D match to TRBD2 (6 bases). V lost 10 bases and J 1 base, leaving 16 bases between the germline ends. CDR1 SEHNR and CDR2 FQNEAQ come from the germline V gene (reference sequence). The CDR3 is 14 residues long. The CDR3 DNA follows: TGTGCCATCCCATCGGGGGAGATCCAAGAGACCCAGTACTTC. This translates into CAIPSGEIQETQYF.

The chain links TRBV10-3 to TRBJ2-5; 8 bases are a match to TRBD2. J was trimmed by 1 base and V by 8 bases; bases with no gene match: 6. Germline CDR1 ENHRY, CDR2 SYGVKD. The CDR3 length is 14 residues. For the CDR3, the DNA is TGTGCCATCGGTTCTAGCGGGCTCCAAGAGACCCAGTACTTC. Its protein product is CAIGSSGLQETQYF.

The count of this clone is one. The chain is built from TRBV28 and TRBJ2-3; the match to TRBD2 covers 12 bases. The length of the CDR3 is 17 residues. V lost 6 bases, J lost 4 bases, and 11 bases stayed unmatched. Germline loops: CDR1 MDHEN, CDR2 SYDVKM. CDR3 DNA: TGTGCCAGCAGCTCGCTCTGGGCTAGCGGGAGGGCAGATACGCAGTATTTT. Its protein is CASSSLWASGRADTQYF.

V gene TRBV6-5 combines with J gene TRBJ1-5; D is perhaps TRBD1 (6 bases). V dropped 2 bases and J dropped 4 bases, with 9 bases sitting between them. The CDR3 loop spans 14 amino acids. CDR1 and CDR2 (germline): MNHEY, SVGAGI. The CDR3 protein is CASSYRTANQPQHF. The DNA for the CDR3 is TGTGCCAGCAGTTACCGGACAGCGAATCAGCCCCAGCATTTT.

The J gene is TRBJ1-4, the V gene TRBV5-6; 9 bases agree with TRBD1. CDR3 length: 16 amino acids. The V gene end was trimmed by 2 bases and the J gene end by 8 bases; junction bases not matched to a gene: 10. CDR1 is SGHDT, CDR2 YYEEEE, per germline. The CDR3: CASSFKQGAVREKLFF. In DNA, the CDR3 is TGTGCCAGCAGCTTCAAACAGGGGGCGGTTAGAGAAAAACTGTTTTTT.

The V and J genes are TRBV4-1 and TRBJ2-3; TRBD1 matches 10 bases. CDR3 length: 16 residues. The J segment lost 4 bases and the V segment lost 3 bases, leaving 7 bases of the junction unmatched. Germline V gives CDR1 MGHRA, CDR2 YSYEKL. CDR3 sequence reads: CASSQNPGQGSDTQYF. CDR3 coding DNA: TGCGCCAGCAGCCAGAACCCGGGACAGGGGTCAGATACGCAGTATTTT.

V and J are TRBV28 and TRBJ2-1, with a weak D call TRBD1 (5 bases). This CDR3 spans 14 amino acids. Germline V gene lookup returns CDR1 MDHEN and CDR2 SYDVKM. Trimming took off 5 bases at V and 7 bases at J, with 15 bases between the two ends. The CDR3 nucleotides are TGTGCCAGCAGTCAGACGCGACAGAATAATGAGCAGTTCTTC. It yields the protein CASSQTRQNNEQFF.

The gene calls are TRBV27 and TRBJ1-2; 7 bases fit TRBD1. CDR1 is MNHEY, CDR2 SMNVEV, per germline (reference sequence). Trimming at V came to 4 bases and at J to 5 bases, leaving 4 bases not matched to a gene. The CDR3 has 13 residues. The CDR3: CASSSGTVYGYTF. The CDR3 region has the DNA TGTGCCAGCAGTTCTGGGACAGTATATGGCTACACCTTC.

V and J are TRBV20-1 and TRBJ1-1; 8 positions agree with TRBD1. The ends lost 6 bases at V and 10 bases at J; junction bases unmatched: 4. The germline V gene encodes CDR1 DFQATT and CDR2 SNEGSKA (reference sequence). CDR3 length equals 10 residues. The chain's CDR3 is CSAPDRGAFF. CDR3 in DNA: TGCAGTGCACCCGACAGGGGAGCTTTCTTT.

For the CDR3, the DNA is TGTGCCAGCCAGAGACAGGCTACTCAAGAGACCCAGTACTTC. Protein: CASQRQATQETQYF. The J gene is TRBJ2-5, the V gene TRBV19; possible D gene TRBD1, 6 bases. The CDR3 has 14 residues. V lost 9 bases and J 2 bases, leaving 16 bases between the germline ends. Per germline, CDR1 LNHDA and CDR2 SQIVND (reference sequence).

The V call is TRBV5-4, the J call TRBJ2-7; 7 nucleotides line up with TRBD2. CDR1 and CDR2 (germline): SGHNT, YYREEE (reference sequence). J lost 9 bases, V lost 2 bases, and 8 bases had no gene match. This CDR3 has 13 amino acids. The CDR3 spells CASSLNGWEGQYF. The CDR3 DNA sequence: TGTGCCAGCAGCTTAAACGGGTGGGAGGGGCAGTACTTC. The complete variable domain, with remaining parts taken from reference TRBV5-4 and TRBJ2-7, reads ETGVTQSPTHLIKTRGQQVTLRCSSQSGHNTVSWYQQALGQGPQFIFQYYREEENGRGNFPPRFSGLQFPNYSSELNVNALELDDSALYLCASSLNGWEGQYFGPGTRLTVT.

V is TRBV28 and J is TRBJ2-7; D unresolved. This CDR3 is built from 12 residues. Germline V gene sequence: CDR1 MDHEN, CDR2 SYDVKM. V was shortened by 7 bases and J by 6 bases, with 13 bases between the two germline ends. The CDR3 region has the DNA TGTGCCAGCACCAAAGCCGGTAGCGAGCAGTACTTC. This encodes CASTKAGSEQYF.

This clone turned up a few times. V is TRBV7-9 and J is TRBJ2-3; perhaps TRBD1 as D (6 bases). Trimming took off 4 bases at V and 4 bases at J, with 15 bases between the two ends. CDR1 is SEHNR and CDR2 is FQNEAQ in the germline V gene (reference sequence). The CDR3 totals 15 residues. CDR3 DNA: TGTGCCAGCAGCTCCCAGGGGACCCGTGCAGATACGCAGTATTTT. It translates to CASSSQGTRADTQYF.

This clone was seen a single time. This sequence joins TRBV30 and TRBJ1-2; tentative D call: TRBD1 (6 bases). The CDR3 is 11 amino acids. With 4 bases removed from V and 4 bases from J, the gap between germline ends came to 7 bases. CDR1 is GTSNPN, CDR2 SVGIG, per germline (reference sequence). The CDR3 sequence is CAWKQGYGYTF. CDR3 nucleotide sequence: TGTGCCTGGAAACAGGGCTATGGCTACACCTTC.

The gene calls are TRBV16 and TRBJ1-4; TRBD1 is a possible D gene (5 bases). The CDR3 runs 14 residues. Between the trimmed V and J ends, which lost 2 bases and 8 bases, there was a span of 12 bases. Per the germline V gene, CDR1 is KGHSY and CDR2 is FQNENV. The DNA of the CDR3 is TGTGCCAGCAGCCAACCCGGGGGAAGGGAAAAACTGTTTTTT. Protein sequence: CASSQPGGREKLFF.

The genes are TRBV6-1 and TRBJ2-3; 10 nucleotides line up with TRBD1. The CDR3 contains 13 residues. The ends lost 2 bases at V and 10 bases at J; junction bases unmatched: 3. The germline gives CDR1 MNHNS, CDR2 SASEGT. The CDR3 bases are TGTGCCAGCAGTGAACAGGGACAGGGGTCGCAGTATTTT. Its protein product is CASSEQGQGSQYF.

The chain recombines TRBV28 with TRBJ2-7; maybe TRBD1 (6 bases). There are 15 residues in the CDR3. Germline CDR1 is MDHEN and CDR2 is SYDVKM. Trimming left V 2 bases short and J 1 base short, with 12 bases between. The CDR3 sequence is CASSLRGTGSYEQYF. CDR3 sequence (DNA): TGTGCCAGCAGTTTAAGGGGCACAGGGTCCTACGAGCAGTACTTC.